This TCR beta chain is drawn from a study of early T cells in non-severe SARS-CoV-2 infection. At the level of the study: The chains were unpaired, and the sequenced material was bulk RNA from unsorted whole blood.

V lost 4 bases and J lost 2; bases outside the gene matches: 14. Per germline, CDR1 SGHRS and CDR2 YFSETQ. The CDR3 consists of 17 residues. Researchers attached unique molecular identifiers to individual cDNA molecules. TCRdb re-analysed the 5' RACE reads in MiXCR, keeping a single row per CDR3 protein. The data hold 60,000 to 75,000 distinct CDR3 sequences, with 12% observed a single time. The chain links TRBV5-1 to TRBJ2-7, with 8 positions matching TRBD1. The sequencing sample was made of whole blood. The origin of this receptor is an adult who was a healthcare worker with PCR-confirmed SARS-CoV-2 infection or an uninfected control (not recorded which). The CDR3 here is CASSPPDRGRSTYEQYF. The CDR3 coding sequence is TGCGCCAGCAGCCCCCCCGACAGGGGCCGATCAACCTACGAGCAGTACTTC.